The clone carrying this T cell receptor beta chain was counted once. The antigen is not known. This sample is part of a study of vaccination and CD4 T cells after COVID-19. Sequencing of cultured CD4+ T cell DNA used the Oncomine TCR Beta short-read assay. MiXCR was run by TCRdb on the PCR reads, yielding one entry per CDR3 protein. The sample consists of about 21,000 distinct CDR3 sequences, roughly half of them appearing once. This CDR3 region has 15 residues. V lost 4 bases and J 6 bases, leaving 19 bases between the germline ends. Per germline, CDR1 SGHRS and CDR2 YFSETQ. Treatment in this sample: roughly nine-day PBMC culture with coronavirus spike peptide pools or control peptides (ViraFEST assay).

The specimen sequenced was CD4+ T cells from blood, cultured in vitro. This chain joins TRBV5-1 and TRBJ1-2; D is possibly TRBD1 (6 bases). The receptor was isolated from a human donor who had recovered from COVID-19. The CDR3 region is CASSPAGTPNDGYTF. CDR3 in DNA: TGCGCCAGCAGCCCCGCAGGGACACCTAATGATGGCTACACCTTC.